This entry is about one TCR beta chain. Authors' data handling: Nucleated cell number was recorded as an estimate derived from reference gene primer amplification. Produced via immunoSEQ multiplex PCR; TCRdb's table is partial and in-frame only. The DNA gave D and trimming, while V, J and clone size come from that table. The data contain around 220,000 clones, 85% to 90% of them singletons. This sample is drawn from a study of blood T cell repertoires in COVID-19. Across the study: Specimens from acute and convalescent COVID-19 originated in the United States, Italy and Spain.

Before they entered the study, exposed participants had met a COVID-19 case within 2 weeks. What was sequenced was PBMCs or T cells enriched from blood (not recorded which). This receptor was identified in a man under 40 who had been exposed to COVID-19.

The CDR3 coding sequence is TGTGCCAGCAGTAGAACGGACAGGGGAGGAGAAGATACGCAGTATTTT. Protein product: CASSRTDRGGEDTQYF. The chain uses TRBV2 and TRBJ2-3; 9 bases align to TRBD1. The V gene's germline CDR1 is SNHLY and CDR2 FYNNEI. V trimming: 5 bases; J trimming: 5 bases; junction bases outside the gene matches: 11. This CDR3 is 16 amino acids long. Full variable domain (rest looked up from reference TRBV2 and TRBJ2-3): EPEVTQTPSHQVTQMGQEVILRCVPISNHLYFYWYRQILGQKVEFLVSFYNNEISEKSEIFDDQFSVERPDGSNFTLKIRSTKLEDSAMYFCASSRTDRGGEDTQYFGPGTRLTVL.